This TCR beta chain was obtained from a study of identical twins. Study-wide results and caveats: Where beta out-of-frame sequences were concerned, excess twin sharing was weaker. Insertions were reduced in abundant cord blood beta clonotypes but not in memory repertoires.

This CDR3 is 14 amino acids long. Germline V gene lookup returns CDR1 SGHVS and CDR2 FQNEAQ. Trimming left V 0 bases short and J 4 bases short, with 9 bases between. TCRdb ran MiXCR on the 5' RACE reads and lists one entry per CDR3 protein. The sample consists of some 210,000 distinct CDR3 sequences, less than 20% of them appearing once. About this clonotype itself: Its antigen remains unidentified.

These data were likewise used in another study, on T cells expressing NK-cell markers. According to that study: The study drew TCR beta repertoires from sorted CD3+CD56+NKG2C+, CD3+CD56+NKG2C- and CD3+CD56-NKG2C+ T cells.

This chain links TRBV7-8 with TRBJ1-2, with D possibly matching TRBD1 (5 bases). Sequences were obtained from CD8+ T cells sorted from blood. The source is a woman between 18 and 29 years old in good health. In DNA, the CDR3 is TGTGCCAGCAGCTTAGCGGGCCAGGGCTATGGCTACACCTTC. Protein: CASSLAGQGYGYTF.